This TCR beta chain was identified in a study of shared clonotypes between healthy human individuals. After removal of 5 bases from V and 11 bases from J, the junction contained 5 bases not matched to a gene. Per the germline V gene, CDR1 is MNHEY and CDR2 is SVGAGI. This CDR3 spans 12 amino acids. TCRdb keeps only in-frame clones here, not all; method: immunoSEQ multiplex PCR. Of about 2.4 million clones in the sample, around 94% were seen once. The J gene is TRBJ1-5, the V gene TRBV6-5; 8 nucleotides match TRBD1. The sample comprised naive CD4+ T cells sorted from blood. The subset was: CD45RA+ positively selected. The TCR comes from a man aged 18 to 29 in good health. The CDR3: CASSADRGAQHF. The CDR3 coding sequence is TGTGCCAGCAGTGCCGACAGGGGAGCCCAGCATTTT.